This paragraph reports one TCR beta chain. The CDR3 covers 14 residues. V was trimmed by 5 bases and J by 4 bases, leaving 12 bases between them. The germline gives CDR1 ENHRY, CDR2 SYGVKD. This record comes from a study of blood T cell repertoires in COVID-19. Repertoires were generated with immunoSEQ multiplex PCR, while TCRdb's copy carries only in-frame clones and drops some. The sample includes approximately 500,000 clones, roughly 89% of them seen just once. The TCR originated in a woman aged 50 to 60 with COVID-19, enrolled during active disease. V is TRBV10-3 and J is TRBJ1-3; possible D gene TRBD1, 5 bases. The sample consisted of peripheral blood. DNA of the CDR3: TGTGCCATCAGTACCGGGACTGACGGAAACACCATATATTTT. Its protein is CAISTGTDGNTIYF.